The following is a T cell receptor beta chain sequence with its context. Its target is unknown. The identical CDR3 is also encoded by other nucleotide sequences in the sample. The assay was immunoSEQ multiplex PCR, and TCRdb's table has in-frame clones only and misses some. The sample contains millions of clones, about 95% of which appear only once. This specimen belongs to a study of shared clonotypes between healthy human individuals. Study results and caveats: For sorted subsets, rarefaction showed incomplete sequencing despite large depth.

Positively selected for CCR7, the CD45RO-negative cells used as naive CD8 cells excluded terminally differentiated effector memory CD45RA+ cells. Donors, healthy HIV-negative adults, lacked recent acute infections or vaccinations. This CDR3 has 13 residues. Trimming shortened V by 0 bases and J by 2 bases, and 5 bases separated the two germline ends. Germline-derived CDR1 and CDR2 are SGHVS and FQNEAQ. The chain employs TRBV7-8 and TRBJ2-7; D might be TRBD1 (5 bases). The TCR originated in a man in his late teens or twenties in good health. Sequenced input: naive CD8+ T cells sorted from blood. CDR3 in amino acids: CASSLAGAYEQYF. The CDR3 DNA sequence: TGTGCCAGCAGCTTAGCAGGGGCCTACGAGCAGTACTTC.